The 9 T cell receptor beta chains listed next were all sequenced from one sample in a study of Graves' ophthalmopathy and Graves' hyperthyroidism. The authors amplified TCR beta CDR3 regions from RNA transcripts. RT-PCR in the first round used HTBI primers; a second-round multiplex PCR followed. TCRdb redid the calling of the multiplex PCR reads with MiXCR, one entry per CDR3 protein. The data show roughly 380,000 distinct CDR3 sequences, 15% to 17% seen once. Sequencing was carried out using peripheral blood. The receptors come from a woman between 18 and 29 years old with stable Graves' hyperthyroidism.

This clonotype has more than one count but fewer than ten. The chain employs TRBV27 and TRBJ2-5, with TRBD2 matching 7 bases. The CDR3 consists of 14 residues. With V trimmed by 3 bases and J by 4 bases, 5 bases remained unmatched. The germline V gene has CDR1 MNHEY and CDR2 SMNVEV (reference sequence). The CDR3 region has the DNA TGTGCCAGCAGTTTGATTGCTAGCGGAGAGACCCAGTACTTC. Amino acid sequence: CASSLIASGETQYF.

The CDR3 coding sequence is TGTGCCAGCAAAAAGTCCGGGACAGGGGGCACCGGGGAGCTGTTTTTT. Translation: CASKKSGTGGTGELFF. The chain uses TRBV6-1 and TRBJ2-2; 11 bases are a match to TRBD1. CDR3 length equals 16 residues. After removal of 7 bases from V and 4 bases from J, the junction contained 8 bases not matched to a gene. Looked up from germline, CDR1 is MNHNS and CDR2 is SASEGT.

Of note for this clonotype: A read error may explain this, as a much larger clone is one base away. Lacking the conserved final phenylalanine or tryptophan, this CDR3 likely reflects a read error. The chain links TRBV2 to TRBJ1-1; D unclear. The CDR3 totals 13 residues. Per the germline V gene, CDR1 is SNHLY and CDR2 is FYNNEI. Trimming stripped 6 bases from V and 3 bases from J, with 11 bases between. CDR3 DNA: TGTGCCAGCAGCGCGCAGGAGGACACTGAAGCTTTCTCT. Translating gives CASSAQEDTEAFS.

There are many counts of this clonotype. This chain uses TRBV20-1 with TRBJ1-1; maybe TRBD1 (5 bases). Trimming stripped 6 bases from V and 3 bases from J, with 8 bases between. The CDR3 loop spans 11 amino acids. From germline, CDR1 is DFQATT and CDR2 SNEGSKA (reference sequence). The CDR3 DNA sequence: TGCAGTGCCAGGGAGGACACTGAAGCTTTCTTT. Protein sequence: CSAREDTEAFF.

Regarding this clonotype: Given a much more abundant clone one base away, this may be a read error. J is TRBJ1-2 and V is TRBV19, with D possibly TRBD1 on 5 matching bases. Germline V gene lookup returns CDR1 LNHDA and CDR2 SQIVND (reference sequence). This CDR3 region has 13 residues. CDR3 loop: CASTLRQNYGHTF. In nucleotides, the CDR3 is TGTGCCAGTACCCTTAGACAGAACTATGGCCACACCTTC. The variable domain in full, completed from reference TRBV19 and TRBJ1-2, reads DGGITQSPKYLFRKEGQNVTLSCEQNLNHDAMYWYRQDPGQGLRLIYYSQIVNDFQKGDIAEGYSVSREKKESFPLTVTSAQKNPTAFYLCASTLRQNYGHTFGSGTRLTVV.

CDR3: CASSAGLAGLYEQYF. The CDR3 nucleotides read TGTGCCAGCAGCGCGGGACTAGCGGGGCTCTACGAGCAGTACTTC. The chain recombines TRBV7-2 with TRBJ2-7, with TRBD2 identical over 13 bases. This CDR3 spans 15 amino acids. Looked up from germline, CDR1 is SGHTA and CDR2 is FQGNSA. Trimming at V came to 5 bases and at J to 3 bases, leaving 4 bases not matched to a gene.

In its sample, this clonotype was seen many times. V and J are TRBV11-2 and TRBJ2-7; 8 bases fit TRBD1. Germline CDR1 reads SGHAT; CDR2 reads FQNNGV. This CDR3 has 16 residues. V shed 2 bases and J 5 bases; nucleotides not matched to a gene: 11. The CDR3 sequence: CASSLIKGQAGHEQYF. The CDR3 nucleotides read TGTGCCAGCAGCTTAATCAAGGGACAGGCGGGCCACGAGCAGTACTTC.

About this clonotype itself: This clone may be a read error of a much larger clone one base away. The chain is built from TRBV10-2 and TRBJ1-3, with D perhaps TRBD1 (5 bases). The CDR3 runs to 13 residues. The ends were cut back, 8 bases at V and 9 bases at J, with 17 bases in the middle. Germline V lookup: CDR1 WSHSY, CDR2 SAAADI. This chain's CDR3 is CASLDTVGGTIYF. CDR3 sequence (DNA): TGCGCCAGCCTCGACACGGTGGGGGGCACCATATATTTT.

This clonotype was seen ten or more times. The gene calls are TRBV19 and TRBJ2-2; 7 nucleotides agree with TRBD2. The CDR3 runs 17 residues. From germline, CDR1 is LNHDA and CDR2 SQIVND (reference sequence). V was pared by 8 bases and J by 2 bases, with 14 bases of the junction left unmatched. The CDR3 DNA sequence: TGTGCCAGTTCAACCATTTCGCGGGGACTAAACACCGGGGAGCTGTTTTTT. Protein product: CASSTISRGLNTGELFF.